This T cell receptor beta chain is from a study of cytotoxic CD8 clonotypes in ibrutinib-treated CLL. Turning to the study itself: The patients, under 13 relapsed/refractory and roughly 15 treatment-naive, included about 18 who were IGHV unmutated.

On this clone itself: The antigen is undetermined.

Study observations and caveats: Different sampling times were used for sustained-remission and progressing patients. Having risen at ibrutinib response, clonality had fallen back toward baseline by progression.

The data were produced by immunoSEQ multiplex PCR, yet TCRdb's version contains in-frame clones alone and is incomplete. In the table there are around 91,000 clones, roughly 84% of which are singletons. The CDR3 has 13 residues. Germline lookup yields CDR1 MNHEY and CDR2 SVGAGI. V shed 0 bases and J shed 8 bases, with 7 bases lying between them. This TCR derives from a human donor with chronic lymphocytic leukemia. Here the sequenced sample was PBMCs, taken before ibrutinib treatment. The V gene is TRBV6-5, the J gene TRBJ1-4; D gene ambiguous. The CDR3 bases are TGTGCCAGCAGTTACTCGAGTTGGGAAAAACTGTTTTTT. Encoded protein: CASSYSSWEKLFF.